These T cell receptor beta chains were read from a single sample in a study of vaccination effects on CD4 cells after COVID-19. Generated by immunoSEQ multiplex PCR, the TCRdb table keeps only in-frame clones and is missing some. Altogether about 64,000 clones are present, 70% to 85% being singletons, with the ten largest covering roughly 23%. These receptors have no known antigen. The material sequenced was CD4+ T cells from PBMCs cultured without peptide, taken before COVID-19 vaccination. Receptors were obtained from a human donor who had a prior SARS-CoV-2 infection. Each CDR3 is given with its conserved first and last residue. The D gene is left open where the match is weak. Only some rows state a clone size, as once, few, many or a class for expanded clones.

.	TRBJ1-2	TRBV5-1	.	TGCGCCAGCAGCCCCAACCTTATAGGCGGGGGTGGCTACACCTTC	CASSPNLIGGGGYTF
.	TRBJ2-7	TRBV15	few	TGTGCCACCAGCAGAGATTACGGCAGTCACTACGAGCAGTACTTC	CATSRDYGSHYEQYF
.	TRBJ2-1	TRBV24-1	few	TGTGCCACCAGCGTCCGGGACACCGCCTACAATGAGCAGTTCTTC	CATSVRDTAYNEQFF
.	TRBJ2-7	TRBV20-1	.	TGCAGTGCTAGTCACACGGTGGACGAGCAGTACTTC	CSASHTVDEQYF
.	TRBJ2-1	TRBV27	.	TGTGCCAGCAGTCGAACTCAACCAAGGGCACATGAGCAGTTCTTC	CASSRTQPRAHEQFF
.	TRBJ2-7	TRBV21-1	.	TGTGCCAGCAGCGCTTTGTACGAGCAGTACTTC	CASSALYEQYF
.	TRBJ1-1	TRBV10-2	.	TGCGCCAGCAAGATTTCGGGGGACACTGAAGCTTTCTTT	CASKISGDTEAFF
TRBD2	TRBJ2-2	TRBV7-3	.	TGTGCCAGCAGCAAGCGGGGGGGCGGCGGGGAGCTGTTTTTT	CASSKRGGGGELFF
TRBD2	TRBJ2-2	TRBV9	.	TGTGCCAGCAGTAGGGGGCCCCTAGCGGGAGGCGAAAGCGGGGAGCTGTTTTTT	CASSRGPLAGGESGELFF
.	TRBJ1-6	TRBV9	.	TGTGCCAGCAGCGTAGTATGGGGAAGTTCGCTGGCTTACAATTCACCCCTCCACTTT	CASSVVWGSSLAYNSPLHF
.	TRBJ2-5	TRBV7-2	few	TGTGCCAGCAGCTTAGGGTTAAGTCTACAAGAGACCCAGTACTTC	CASSLGLSLQETQYF
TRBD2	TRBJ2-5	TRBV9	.	TGTGCCAGCAGCGTAGCTACAACTAGCGGGGGCCAAGAGACCCAGTACTTC	CASSVATTSGGQETQYF
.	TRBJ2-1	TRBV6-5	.	TGTGCCAGCATACGGACGGCGGGTTACAATGAGCAGTTCTTC	CASIRTAGYNEQFF
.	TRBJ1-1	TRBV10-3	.	TGTGCCATCAGTGAGTCGAGGTGGGCTGAAGCTTTCTTT	CAISESRWAEAFF
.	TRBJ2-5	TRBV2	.	TGTGCCAGCAGGGCGTACCAAGAGACCCAGTACTTC	CASRAYQETQYF
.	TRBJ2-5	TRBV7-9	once	TGTGCCAGCAGCTTTGTTGGGTCCCAAGAGACCCAGTACTTC	CASSFVGSQETQYF
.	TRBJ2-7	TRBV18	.	TGTGCCAGCTCAACGGGACTCCTCTCCTACGAGCAGTACTTC	CASSTGLLSYEQYF
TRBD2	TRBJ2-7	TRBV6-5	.	TGTGCCAGCAGCTCGGGGACTAGCCTGGGCGAGCAGTACTTC	CASSSGTSLGEQYF
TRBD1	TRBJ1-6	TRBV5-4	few	TGTGCCAGCAGCTCTCGGACAGGGGGTTCTAATTCACCCCTCCACTTT	CASSSRTGGSNSPLHF
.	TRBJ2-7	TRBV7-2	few	TGTGCCAGCAGCTTTAGAGGAGGCGAGCAGTACTTC	CASSFRGGEQYF
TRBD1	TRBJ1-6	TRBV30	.	TGTGCCTGGGACAGGGAAGTTTCACCCCTCCACTTT	CAWDREVSPLHF
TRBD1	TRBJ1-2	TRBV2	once	TGTGCCAGCAGTGGACAGGGGGCGGGAGTTGACTACACCTTC	CASSGQGAGVDYTF
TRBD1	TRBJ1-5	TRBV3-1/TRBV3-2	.	TGTGCCAGCAGCCAAGGGTGGGGAAGGGGACAGGGGAGCAATCAGCCCCAGCATTTT	CASSQGWGRGQGSNQPQHF
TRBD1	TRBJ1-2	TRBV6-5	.	TGTGCCAGCAGTAACTTACCGGGACAGGGCTCCTATGGCTACACCTTC	CASSNLPGQGSYGYTF
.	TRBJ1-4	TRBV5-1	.	TGCGCCAGCAGCTTGGCCCCGGGAACTAATGAAAAACTGTTTTTT	CASSLAPGTNEKLFF
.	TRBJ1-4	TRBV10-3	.	TGTGCCATCAGTGAGTACCAGGTTGCAACTAATGAAAAACTGTTTTTT	CAISEYQVATNEKLFF
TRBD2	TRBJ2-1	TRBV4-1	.	TGCGCCAGCAGCCCGACCCCACTAGCGGCATACAATGAGCAGTTCTTC	CASSPTPLAAYNEQFF
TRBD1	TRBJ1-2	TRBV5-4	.	TGTGCCAGCAGCTTACAGGCAGGGGGGAACTATGGCTACACCTTC	CASSLQAGGNYGYTF
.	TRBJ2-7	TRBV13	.	TGTGCCAGCAGCCCTAGGACGGAGACCTACGAGCAGTACTTC	CASSPRTETYEQYF
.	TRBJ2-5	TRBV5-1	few	TGCGCCAGCACTAAGGGCAGGGGGGCCATCCAAGAGACCCAGTACTTC	CASTKGRGAIQETQYF
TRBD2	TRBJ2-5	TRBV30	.	TGTGCCTGGAGGAAAGGGACTAGCGGGGTTGAGACCCAGTACTTC	CAWRKGTSGVETQYF
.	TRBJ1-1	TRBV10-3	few	TGTGCCATCAGTAGTAAAACAGGAGACTGGTCGGACACTGAAGCTTTCTTT	CAISSKTGDWSDTEAFF
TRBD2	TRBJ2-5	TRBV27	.	TGTGCCAGCAGTCCTCCAGGGTTAGCGGGGGTGACCCAGTACTTC	CASSPPGLAGVTQYF
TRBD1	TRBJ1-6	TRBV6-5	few	TGTGCCACCACGGACAGGGTTTCACCCCTCCACTTT	CATTDRVSPLHF
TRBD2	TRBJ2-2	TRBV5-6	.	TGTGCCAGCAGCCGGACGGGGGGGGCCACCGGGGAGCTGTTTTTT	CASSRTGGATGELFF
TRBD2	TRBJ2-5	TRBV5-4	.	TGTGCCAGCAGCTTGGAGCGGGGCAGTGGTGAGACCCAGTACTTC	CASSLERGSGETQYF
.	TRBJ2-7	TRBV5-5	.	TGTGCCAGCAGCTTGTTGAACAGACCAGCACCCTACGAGCAGTACTTC	CASSLLNRPAPYEQYF
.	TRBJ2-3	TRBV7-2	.	TGTGCCAGTCGCCGCGGGGGCCTCCCTGGAGATACGCAGTATTTT	CASRRGGLPGDTQYF
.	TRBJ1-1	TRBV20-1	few	TGCAGTGTACGCTCACGAGGTGAAGCTTTCTTT	CSVRSRGEAFF
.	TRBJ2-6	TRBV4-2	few	TGTGCCAGCAGCCAAGGTATATTGGGGTCAACCGGGGCCAACGTCCTGACTTTC	CASSQGILGSTGANVLTF
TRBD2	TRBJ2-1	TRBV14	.	TGTGCCAGCAGCCAAGATTCAGGGGGACTAGCGGAGATATACAATGAGCAGTTCTTC	CASSQDSGGLAEIYNEQFF
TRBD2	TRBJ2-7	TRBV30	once	TGTGCCTGGAGGCCCACTGCTCGCGGGGGCTACGAGCAGTACTTC	CAWRPTARGGYEQYF
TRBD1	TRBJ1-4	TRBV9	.	TGTGCCAGCAGCCCCCACTCGACAGGGTATGAGGAAAAACTGTTTTTT	CASSPHSTGYEEKLFF
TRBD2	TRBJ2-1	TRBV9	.	TGTGCCAGCAGCCCCAATAGCGGGAGGCACAATGAGCAGTTCTTC	CASSPNSGRHNEQFF
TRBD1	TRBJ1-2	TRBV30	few	TGTGCCTGGAGTGTCCAGGGGGATCATGGCTACACCTTC	CAWSVQGDHGYTF
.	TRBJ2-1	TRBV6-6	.	TGTGCCAGCAGTCTAGACAGATACAATGAGCAGTTCTTC	CASSLDRYNEQFF
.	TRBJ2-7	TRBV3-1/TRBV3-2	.	TGTGCCAGCAGCCAAGAGCGAGGGAGCAGCATTTTC	CASSQERGSSIF
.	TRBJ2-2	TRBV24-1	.	TGTGCCACCAGTGATTTTGAGGGAAGGAGCGGCGGGGCCGGGGAGCTGTTTTTT	CATSDFEGRSGGAGELFF
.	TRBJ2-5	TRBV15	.	TGTGCCACCAGCAGAGGCCCAGACTACCAAGAGACCCAGTACTTC	CATSRGPDYQETQYF
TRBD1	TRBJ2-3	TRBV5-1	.	TGCGCCAGCAGCCAGGGACAGAGTTCAGATACGCAGTATTTT	CASSQGQSSDTQYF
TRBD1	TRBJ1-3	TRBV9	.	TGTGCCAGCAGCGTGGGACAGGGGGTACCCATATATTTT	CASSVGQGVPIYF
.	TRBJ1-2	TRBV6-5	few	TGTGCCAGCATGAGTAGTAATAAGAACTATGGCTACACCTTC	CASMSSNKNYGYTF
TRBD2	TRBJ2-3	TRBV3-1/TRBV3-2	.	TGTGCCAGCAGCCGACTAGCGGGAGGGCCCGGCACAGATACGCAGTATTTT	CASSRLAGGPGTDTQYF
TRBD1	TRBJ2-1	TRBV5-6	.	TGTGCCAGCAGCCGACAGGGGGACAATGAGCAGTTCTTC	CASSRQGDNEQFF
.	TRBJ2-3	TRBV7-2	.	TGTGCCAGCAGCCGTCAGTATAGAGATACGCAGTATTTT	CASSRQYRDTQYF